The 6 T cell receptor beta chains in this list originate from one sample, sequenced in a study of blood T cell repertoires in COVID-19. Produced via immunoSEQ multiplex PCR; TCRdb's table is partial and in-frame only. The sample gives about 39,000 clones, 84% of which show up once; roughly 15% is in the top ten. The sequenced material came from peripheral blood. These receptors came from a man aged 45-60 years with active or convalescent COVID-19.

The V and J genes are TRBV15 and TRBJ1-6; D remains ambiguous. The length of the CDR3 is 16 residues. V dropped 1 base and J dropped 5 bases, with 12 bases sitting between them. Germline assignment: CDR1 LNHNV and CDR2 YYDKDF (reference sequence). This chain's CDR3 is CATSRGRISDNSPLHF. The CDR3 coding sequence is TGTGCCACCAGCAGAGGCAGAATTTCAGATAATTCACCCCTCCACTTT.

The genes are TRBV30 and TRBJ2-5, with D tentatively TRBD1 (6 bases). The germline CDR1 and CDR2 sequences are GTSNPN and SVGIG (reference sequence). There are 17 residues in the CDR3. Trimming cost V 0 bases and J 4 bases, with 21 bases left between them. CDR3 nucleotides: TGTGCCTGGAGTGTGGAGAGGACTCTTCAAGGGGGAGAGACCCAGTACTTC. This gives the protein CAWSVERTLQGGETQYF.

The chain links TRBV12-3 or TRBV12-4 to TRBJ2-7; no clear D gene. Trimming shortened V by 3 bases and J by 3 bases, and 3 bases separated the two germline ends. The CDR3 totals 11 residues. CDR3 protein: CASSFSYEQYF. The CDR3 DNA reads TGTGCCAGCAGTTTCAGCTACGAGCAGTACTTC.

The gene calls are TRBV7-9 and TRBJ1-4; no reliable D call. Trimming removed 2 bases from V and 4 bases from J, with 11 bases in between. The CDR3 runs 15 residues. CDR1 is SEHNR and CDR2 is FQNEAQ in the germline V gene (reference sequence). Written as DNA, the CDR3 is TGTGCCAGCAGCTTAAGAGCAGGCCTTAATGAAAAACTGTTTTTT. Translation: CASSLRAGLNEKLFF.

The CDR3 region is CASSTHGQGLNTEAFF. Here the CDR3 DNA reads TGTGCCAGCAGCACTCACGGACAGGGCTTGAACACTGAAGCTTTCTTT. The rearrangement links TRBV3-1 (or the pseudogene TRBV3-2) to TRBJ1-1; 8 nucleotides agree with TRBD1. This CDR3 contains 16 residues. Germline loops: CDR1 LGHDT, CDR2 YNNKEL (reference sequence). Trimming removed 5 bases from V and 0 bases from J; junction bases left unmatched: 8.

This chain joins TRBV5-4 and TRBJ1-4; D is unresolved. The ends were cut back, 4 bases at V and 7 bases at J, with 20 bases in the middle. Per germline, CDR1 SGHNT and CDR2 YYREEE (reference sequence). The CDR3 has 16 residues. The chain's CDR3 is CASSRDQASSGEKLFF. The CDR3, as DNA: TGTGCCAGCAGCCGAGATCAGGCCTCGAGTGGTGAAAAACTGTTTTTT.